The clone carrying this T cell receptor (beta chain) showed up many times. This sample is part of a study of T cells after yellow fever vaccination. The germline V gene has CDR1 SGHTA and CDR2 FQGNSA. With 5 bases removed from V and 5 bases from J, the gap between germline ends came to 11 bases. This CDR3 comprises 13 residues. The study made its TCR cDNA through 5'RACE template switching. That step introduced a universal primer site along with UMIs. Each CDR3 protein is one row after TCRdb ran MiXCR on the 5' RACE reads. The data show 300,000 or so distinct CDR3 sequences, approximately 8% seen once.

V usage is TRBV7-2 and J usage is TRBJ2-3, with D perhaps TRBD1 (6 bases). The source material was CD4+ T cells sorted from PBMCs, sampled 5 days after the yellow fever booster vaccination. The TCR was taken from a young man who received the YFV17D yellow fever vaccine. The CDR3 region has the DNA TGTGCCAGCAGCCCCAACAGGGAAGATACGCAGTATTTT. Translating it yields CASSPNREDTQYF. Based on the CDR3 plus reference TRBV7-2 and TRBJ2-3, the full variable domain is GAGVSQSPSNKVTEKGKDVELRCDPISGHTALYWYRQSLGQGLEFLIYFQGNSAPDKSGLPSDRFSAERTGGSVSTLTIQRTQQEDSAVYLCASSPNREDTQYFGPGTRLTVL.